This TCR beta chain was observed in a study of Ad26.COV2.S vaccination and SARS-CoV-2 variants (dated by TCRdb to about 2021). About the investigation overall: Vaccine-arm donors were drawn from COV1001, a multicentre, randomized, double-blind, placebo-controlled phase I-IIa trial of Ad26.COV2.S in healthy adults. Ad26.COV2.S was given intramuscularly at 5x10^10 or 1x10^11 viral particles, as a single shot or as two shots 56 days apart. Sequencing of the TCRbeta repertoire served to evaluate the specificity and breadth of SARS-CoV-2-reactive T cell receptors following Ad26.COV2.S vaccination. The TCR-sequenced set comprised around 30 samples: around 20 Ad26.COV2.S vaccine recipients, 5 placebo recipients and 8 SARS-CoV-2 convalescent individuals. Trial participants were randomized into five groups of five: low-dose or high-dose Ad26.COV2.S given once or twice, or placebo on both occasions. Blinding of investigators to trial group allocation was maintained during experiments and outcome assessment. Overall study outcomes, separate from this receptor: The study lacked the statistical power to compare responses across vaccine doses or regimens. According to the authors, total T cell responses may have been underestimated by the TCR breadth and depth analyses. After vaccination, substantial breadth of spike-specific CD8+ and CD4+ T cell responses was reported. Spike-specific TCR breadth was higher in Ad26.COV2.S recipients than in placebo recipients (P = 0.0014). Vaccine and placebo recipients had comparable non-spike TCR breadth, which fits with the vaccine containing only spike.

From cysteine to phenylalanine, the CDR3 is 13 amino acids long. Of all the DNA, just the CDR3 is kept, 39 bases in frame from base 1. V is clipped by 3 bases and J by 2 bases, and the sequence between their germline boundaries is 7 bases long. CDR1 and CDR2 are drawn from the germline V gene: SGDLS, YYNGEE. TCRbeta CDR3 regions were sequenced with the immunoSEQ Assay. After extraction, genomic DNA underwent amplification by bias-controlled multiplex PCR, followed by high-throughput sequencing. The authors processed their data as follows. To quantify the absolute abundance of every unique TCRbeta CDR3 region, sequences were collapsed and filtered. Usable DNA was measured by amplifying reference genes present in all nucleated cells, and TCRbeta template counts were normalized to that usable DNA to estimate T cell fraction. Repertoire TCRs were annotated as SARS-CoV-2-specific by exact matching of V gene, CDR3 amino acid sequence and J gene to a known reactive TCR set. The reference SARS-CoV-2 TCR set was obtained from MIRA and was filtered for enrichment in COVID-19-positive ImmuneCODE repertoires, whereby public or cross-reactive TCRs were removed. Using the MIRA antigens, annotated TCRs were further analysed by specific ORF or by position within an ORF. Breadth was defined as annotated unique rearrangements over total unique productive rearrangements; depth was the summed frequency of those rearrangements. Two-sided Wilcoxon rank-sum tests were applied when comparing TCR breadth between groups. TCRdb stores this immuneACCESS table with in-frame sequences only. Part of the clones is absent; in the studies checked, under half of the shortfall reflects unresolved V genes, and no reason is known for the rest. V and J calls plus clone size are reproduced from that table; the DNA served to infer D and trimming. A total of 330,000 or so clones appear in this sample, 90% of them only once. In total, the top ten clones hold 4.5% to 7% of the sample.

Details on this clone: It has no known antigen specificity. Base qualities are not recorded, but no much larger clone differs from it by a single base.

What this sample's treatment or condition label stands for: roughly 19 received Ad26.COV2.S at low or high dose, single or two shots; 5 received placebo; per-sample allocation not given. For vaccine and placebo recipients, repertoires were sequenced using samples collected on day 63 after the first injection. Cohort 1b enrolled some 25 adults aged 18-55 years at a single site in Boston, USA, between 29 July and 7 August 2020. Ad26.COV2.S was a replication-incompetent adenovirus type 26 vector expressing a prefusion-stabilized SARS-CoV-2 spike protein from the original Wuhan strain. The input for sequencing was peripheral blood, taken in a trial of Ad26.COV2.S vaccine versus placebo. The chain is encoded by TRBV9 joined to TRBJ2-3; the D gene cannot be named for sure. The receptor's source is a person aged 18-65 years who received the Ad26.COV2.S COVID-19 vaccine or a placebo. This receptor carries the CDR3 CASSARATDTQYF. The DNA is TGTGCCAGCAGCGCCCGGGCCACAGATACGCAGTATTTT.